Below, 7 T cell receptor beta chains from the same sample are listed, as sequenced in a study of blood T cell repertoires in COVID-19. Clones were read by immunoSEQ multiplex PCR, and TCRdb kept only the in-frame ones, dropping some. The profile covers roughly 150,000 clones, with around 91% appearing a single time and roughly 15% taken by the ten largest. The source material was peripheral blood. The receptors shown here come from a woman between 40 and 55 years old with acute or convalescent COVID-19.

This chain links TRBV11-2 with TRBJ2-6; tentatively, D is TRBD1 (6 bases). Germline V gene data show CDR1 as SGHAT and CDR2 as FQNNGV. The V gene lost 6 bases and the J gene lost 2 bases, with 23 bases spanning the gap. The CDR3 consists of 19 residues. In DNA, the CDR3 is TGTGCCAGCAGGCACATAGGCTGGTCAAGGGGGACTGGGGCCAACGTCCTGACTTTC. Amino acid sequence: CASRHIGWSRGTGANVLTF.

In this sample, this clone turned up a few times. The chain couples TRBV14 to TRBJ2-7, with 9 bases fitting TRBD1. Germline CDR1 SGHDN, CDR2 FVKESK. This CDR3 has 15 residues. V gave up 1 base and J gave up 0 bases; unmatched junction bases: 1. CDR3 loop: CASSQGTGVSYEQYF. The CDR3 nucleotides are TGTGCCAGCAGCCAAGGGACAGGGGTCTCCTACGAGCAGTACTTC.

The genes are TRBV7-3 and TRBJ2-3; weak D call: TRBD1 (6 bases). V gave up 5 bases and J gave up 4 bases, with 13 bases separating them. The CDR3 consists of 14 residues. The germline CDR1 and CDR2 sequences are SGHTA and FQGTGA. CDR3 sequence (DNA): TGTGCCAGCAGCGCTACAGGGTCAGCAGATACGCAGTATTTT. Its translation is CASSATGSADTQYF.

The chain couples TRBV2 to TRBJ2-5, with 11 positions matching TRBD1. The CDR3 spans 16 residues. Germline CDR1 and CDR2: SNHLY and FYNNEI. V lost 6 bases, J lost 6 bases, and 12 bases stayed unmatched. CDR3 in amino acids: CASSSLLGQGAKTQYF. The CDR3 nucleotides read TGTGCCAGCAGCAGCCTATTAGGACAGGGGGCCAAGACCCAGTACTTC.

The rearrangement uses TRBV19 and TRBJ1-6; D not certain. Trimming removed 3 bases from V and 5 bases from J, with 8 bases in between. Looked up from germline, CDR1 is LNHDA and CDR2 is SQIVND (reference sequence). The CDR3 covers 14 residues. CDR3 bases: TGTGCCAGTAGTATTTTGGGAGATAATTCACCCCTCCACTTT. Amino acid sequence: CASSILGDNSPLHF.

This sequence joins TRBV4-1 and TRBJ2-1; the match to TRBD1 covers 11 bases. The J segment lost 8 bases and the V segment lost 0 bases, leaving 6 bases of the junction unmatched. This CDR3 has 16 amino acids. The germline V gene encodes CDR1 MGHRA and CDR2 YSYEKL. DNA of the CDR3: TGCGCCAGCAGCCAAGATTCAGGACAGGGGGCAGATGAGCAGTTCTTC. Protein sequence: CASSQDSGQGADEQFF.

The gene calls are TRBV11-2 and TRBJ2-2, with a possible D match to TRBD2 (5 bases). Germline CDR1 is SGHAT and CDR2 is FQNNGV. The V end lost 6 bases, the J end lost 8 bases, and 19 bases lay between the germline ends. The CDR3 spans 15 residues. The CDR3 region has the DNA TGTGCCAGCAGATCGGCCCGTTCTCGAGGGGGGGAGCTGTTTTTT. This codes for CASRSARSRGGELFF.